The 2 T cell receptor beta chains listed next were all sequenced from one sample in a study of T-cell reconstitution after alpha-beta-depleted transplantation in children. The authors prepared the TCRbeta library with unique molecular identifiers. MiXCR, run by TCRdb on the PCR reads, gives a single entry per CDR3 protein. The table lists around 200,000 distinct CDR3 sequences, more than 15% of them singletons. Sequencing used PBMCs, mostly from graft donor cells, obtained 360 days after TCRalphabeta/CD19-depleted stem cell transplant. The receptor set was obtained from a male patient aged 2 to 9 who had a stem cell transplant for acute lymphoblastic leukemia, so the T cells may come from the graft donor.

The chain recombines TRBV15 with TRBJ2-2; 7 bases match TRBD2. CDR1 LNHNV and CDR2 YYDKDF come from the germline V gene (reference sequence). V was clipped by 1 base and J by 4 bases; unmatched bases: 3. This CDR3 has 15 residues. Here the CDR3 DNA reads TGTGCCACCAGCAGAGCGGGGGGAGGCACCGGGGAGCTGTTTTTT. Its protein product is CATSRAGGGTGELFF.

The chain links TRBV4-3 to TRBJ2-1; no clear D gene. The V end was cut by 0 bases, the J end by 10 bases, with 13 bases between. The germline V gene has CDR1 LGHNA and CDR2 YSLEER. The CDR3 runs to 14 residues. The CDR3 bases are TGCGCCAGCAGCCAAGAGCTGGCCCGGAACGAGCAGTTCTTC. Translating gives CASSQELARNEQFF.